One sample yielded the 7 T cell receptor beta chains listed below, sequenced in a study of blood T cell repertoires in COVID-19. Some clones are missing from TCRdb's copy, which holds only in-frame ones; the method was immunoSEQ multiplex PCR. In the table there are some 200,000 clones, roughly 80% of which are singletons. The sequencing input was peripheral blood. Source of these receptors: a woman in her forties with acute or convalescent COVID-19.

The chain links TRBV15 to TRBJ2-7; D remains ambiguous. Trimming removed 0 bases at V and 0 bases at J, with 3 bases between. Germline V gene lookup returns CDR1 LNHNV and CDR2 YYDKDF (reference sequence). The CDR3 runs to 13 residues. CDR3 sequence reads: CATSRDSSYEQYF. DNA of the CDR3: TGTGCCACCAGCAGAGACAGCTCCTACGAGCAGTACTTC.

The V gene is TRBV19, the J gene TRBJ2-3; 7 bases align to TRBD1. Germline V gene data show CDR1 as LNHDA and CDR2 as SQIVND (reference sequence). There are 14 residues in the CDR3. The ends lost 7 bases at V and 2 bases at J; junction bases unmatched: 6. CDR3 sequence reads: CASTGQSYTDTQYF. DNA of the CDR3: TGTGCCAGTACGGGACAGAGCTACACAGATACGCAGTATTTT.

This rearrangement joins TRBV19 to TRBJ1-5; D is perhaps TRBD1 (6 bases). V shed 3 bases and J shed 2 bases, with 11 bases lying between them. The CDR3 runs 15 residues. Looked up from germline, CDR1 is LNHDA and CDR2 is SQIVND (reference sequence). CDR3 sequence (DNA): TGTGCCAGTAGTATTAGGGGGATGGGCAATCAGCCCCAGCATTTT. It specifies CASSIRGMGNQPQHF.

This chain links TRBV19 with TRBJ2-1; 9 bases match TRBD1. With V trimmed by 6 bases and J by 4 bases, 10 bases remained unmatched. This CDR3 is built from 16 residues. The germline V gene has CDR1 LNHDA and CDR2 SQIVND (reference sequence). CDR3 sequence: CASSRTGGPLYNEQFF. CDR3 DNA sequence: TGTGCCAGTAGCAGAACAGGGGGCCCCCTATACAATGAGCAGTTCTTC.

The chain uses TRBV7-2 and TRBJ1-5; D not certain. This CDR3 contains 15 residues. The germline V gene encodes CDR1 SGHTA and CDR2 FQGNSA. The ends were cut back, 4 bases at V and 3 bases at J, with 13 bases in the middle. DNA of the CDR3: TGTGCCAGCAGCTCGGACTGGGGATTCAATCAGCCCCAGCATTTT. Translation: CASSSDWGFNQPQHF.

V is TRBV3-1 (or the pseudogene TRBV3-2) and J is TRBJ1-3; unclear D gene. CDR3 size: 15 residues. The V gene lost 0 bases and the J gene lost 4 bases, with 10 bases spanning the gap. Germline V lookup: CDR1 LGHDT, CDR2 YNNKEL (reference sequence). The CDR3 DNA follows: TGTGCCAGCAGCCAAGACGCTCAGAAAGGAAACACCATATATTTT. The encoded protein is CASSQDAQKGNTIYF.

The chain couples TRBV7-9 to TRBJ1-3; TRBD1 matches at 7 bases. Germline CDR1 reads SEHNR; CDR2 reads FQNEAQ (reference sequence). Unmatched junction bases numbered 6, after V lost 6 bases and J lost 4 bases. The CDR3 covers 14 residues. CDR3 residues: CASRTGTVGNTIYF. In DNA, the CDR3 is TGTGCCAGCAGAACCGGGACAGTGGGAAACACCATATATTTT.